Described below is a single T cell receptor beta chain sequence and its context. The source of the sample is a study of T cell responses to AZD1222 COVID-19 vaccine. Germline lookup yields CDR1 SGHNT and CDR2 YYREEE (reference sequence). The CDR3 is 16 amino acids. V shed 4 bases, J shed 5 bases, and the junction held 9 bases outside the gene matches. Repertoires were generated with immunoSEQ multiplex PCR, while TCRdb's copy carries only in-frame clones and drops some. The sample consists of 100,000 to 150,000 clones, approximately 85% of them appearing once. The gene calls are TRBV5-4 and TRBJ2-3, with 11 bases fitting TRBD2. This TCR was recovered from an adult in good health. The sequencing here drew on peripheral blood, taken on day 0 of AZD1222 vaccination. The CDR3 nucleotides read TGTGCCAGCAGCCAGCCGGCAGGGACTAGCGGAGATACGCAGTATTTT. It translates to CASSQPAGTSGDTQYF.